The clone carrying this T cell receptor beta chain was picked up many times. V lost 1 base to trimming and J lost 0 bases, with 6 bases between them. From germline, CDR1 is DFQATT and CDR2 SNEGSKA (reference sequence). The CDR3 length is 13 residues. The data were obtained in a study of identical twins. Using its own MiXCR run on the 5' RACE reads, TCRdb lists one record per CDR3 protein. The table shows approximately 410,000 distinct CDR3 sequences, with around 20% occurring only once. This receptor was obtained from a man aged 50 to 60 in good health. The chain couples TRBV20-1 to TRBJ1-1; D remains unclear. Sequencing was done on a sample of naive T cells sorted from blood. Written as DNA, the CDR3 is TGCAGTGCTAGAGGGCACCTGAACACTGAAGCTTTCTTT. Translated, it gives CSARGHLNTEAFF.